This T cell receptor beta chain appears in the sequencing data of a study of T-cell memory formation after mild COVID-19. The length of the CDR3 is 14 residues. V lost 6 bases to trimming and J lost 3 bases, with 12 bases between them. The V gene's germline CDR1 is KGHSH and CDR2 LQKENI. TCRdb itself ran the 5' RACE reads through MiXCR, one entry per CDR3 protein. Of 120,000 or so distinct CDR3 sequences listed, over 15% are singletons. Sequenced: PBMCs or a T cell subset sorted from them (not recorded which). The chain joins TRBV18 to TRBJ1-5; no clear D. The sequence derives from a man in his late teens or twenties who had mild COVID-19 (a few samples of this study predate the infection). Cell type and time point are not known. The CDR3 spells CASSSAKNNQPQHF. DNA of the CDR3: TGTGCCAGCTCGTCAGCCAAGAACAATCAGCCCCAGCATTTT.